The following is a TCR beta chain sequence with its context. The record originates from a study of cytomegalovirus exposure and HLA in healthy donors. The PCR was carried out with 60 Vbeta primers and 13 Jbeta primers. Clones were sequenced by immunoSEQ multiplex PCR, and TCRdb holds only the in-frame ones, with some missing. This table holds around 150,000 clones. Germline V gives CDR1 SEHNR, CDR2 FQNEAQ (reference sequence). The length of the CDR3 is 15 residues. V lost 7 bases to trimming and J lost 2 bases, with 17 bases between them. V usage is TRBV7-9 and J usage is TRBJ1-1; D gene unclear. Sequences were obtained from PBMCs. The receptor was derived from a woman aged 55 to 70 in good health and CMV-seronegative. For the CDR3, the DNA is TGTGCCAGCAACCCTCCTTACCTAGTTAACACTGAAGCTTTCTTT. Residues: CASNPPYLVNTEAFF.